This entry lists 9 T cell receptor beta chains sequenced from one sample in a study of T-cell reconstitution after alpha-beta-depleted transplantation in children. Unique molecular identifiers were built into the TCRbeta library. TCRdb recomputed calls from the PCR reads with MiXCR, one row per CDR3 protein. This table has 600,000 to 700,000 distinct CDR3 sequences, 13% appearing once. Sequences were derived from PBMCs, sampled before TCRalphabeta/CD19-depleted stem cell transplant. These receptors were taken from a girl aged 2 to 10 with congenital amegakaryocytic thrombocytopenia, due to receive a stem cell transplant.

This chain uses TRBV7-6 with TRBJ2-5, with no clear D. The CDR3 has 15 residues. Trimming took 3 bases from V and 5 from J, leaving 16 bases between them. Germline V lookup: CDR1 SGHVS, CDR2 FNYEAQ. In DNA, the CDR3 is TGTGCCAGCAGCTTTCCGGCCCCAGGACCCGAGACCCAGTACTTC. Protein product: CASSFPAPGPETQYF. Drawing the rest from reference TRBV7-6 and TRBJ2-5, the complete variable domain is GAGVSQSPRYKVTKRGQDVALRCDPISGHVSLYWYRQALGQGPEFLTYFNYEAQQDKSGLPNDRFSAERPEGSISTLTIQRTEQRDSAMYRCASSFPAPGPETQYFGPGTRLLVL.

This clonotype occurred many times. This sequence joins TRBV5-1 and TRBJ2-1, with TRBD1 matching 7 bases. This CDR3 is built from 16 residues. J lost 4 bases, V lost 0 bases, and 7 bases had no gene match. Germline V CDR1 and CDR2: SGHRS, YFSETQ. This CDR3 reads CASSLDGRGSYNEQFF. The CDR3 DNA is TGCGCCAGCAGCTTGGACGGCAGGGGGAGTTACAATGAGCAGTTCTTC.

V gene TRBV20-1 combines with J gene TRBJ2-5; D gene ambiguous. The CDR3 consists of 16 residues. Trimming removed 1 base at V and 3 bases at J, with 18 bases between. CDR1 is DFQATT, CDR2 SNEGSKA, per germline (reference sequence). The CDR3 sequence is CSARATYGWSEETQYF. In DNA, the CDR3 is TGCAGTGCTAGAGCCACGTACGGGTGGTCTGAAGAGACCCAGTACTTC.

This chain connects TRBV11-3 to TRBJ2-1; 7 bases line up with TRBD2. Trimming removed 5 bases from V and 9 bases from J; junction bases left unmatched: 4. Germline CDR1 reads SGHNT; CDR2 reads YENEEA. CDR3 length: 12 amino acids. CDR3 DNA: TGTGCCAGCAGCCAGGGAGGGAGTGAGCAGTTCTTC. The encoded protein is CASSQGGSEQFF.

The chain recombines TRBV5-1 with TRBJ2-7; D perhaps matches TRBD2 (6 bases). V lost 1 base and J lost 4, with 12 bases in between. This CDR3 has 14 residues. CDR1 and CDR2 from the germline V gene are SGHRS and YFSETQ. The CDR3 reads CASSLTGSGYEQYF. In DNA form, the CDR3 reads TGCGCCAGCAGCTTGACCGGGAGCGGGTACGAGCAGTACTTC.

This clonotype was picked up a small number of times. The chain employs TRBV7-9 and TRBJ2-7; 13 positions match TRBD2. The CDR3 consists of 16 residues. The trim removed 5 bases at V and 1 base at J, leaving 5 bases unmatched. From germline, CDR1 is SEHNR and CDR2 FQNEAQ (reference sequence). The DNA for the CDR3 is TGTGCCAGCAGCGCAGGACTAGCGGGAGTATCCTACGAGCAGTACTTC. The encoded protein is CASSAGLAGVSYEQYF.

In regard to this clonotype: This may be a read error: a much more frequent sequence differs by one nucleotide. V and J are TRBV7-9 and TRBJ2-1; TRBD2 is a possible D gene (5 bases). In germline, CDR1 is SEHNR, CDR2 FQNEAQ (reference sequence). This CDR3 spans 15 amino acids. This CDR3 is CASSLIPSSYNEQLF. CDR3 nucleotides: TGTGCCAGCAGCTTAATACCTAGCTCCTACAATGAGCAGCTCTTC.

This clonotype was detected many times. The CDR3 region is CASSLWGQGSNEQFF. In DNA form, the CDR3 reads TGCGCCAGCAGCCTCTGGGGACAGGGTTCCAATGAGCAGTTCTTC. The rearrangement uses TRBV5-1 and TRBJ2-1, with 9 bases matching TRBD1. There are 15 residues in the CDR3. CDR1 and CDR2 (germline): SGHRS, YFSETQ. V lost 4 bases and J lost 6; bases outside the gene matches: 8.

This clonotype was counted ten times or more. V is TRBV10-2 and J is TRBJ2-3; the D is unclear. V lost 5 bases and J lost 4, with 7 bases in between. Germline CDR1 is WSHSY and CDR2 is SAAADI. The CDR3 totals 12 residues. The CDR3 nucleotides read TGCGCCAGCAGTAAGGGCCCAGATACGCAGTATTTT. Translation: CASSKGPDTQYF.